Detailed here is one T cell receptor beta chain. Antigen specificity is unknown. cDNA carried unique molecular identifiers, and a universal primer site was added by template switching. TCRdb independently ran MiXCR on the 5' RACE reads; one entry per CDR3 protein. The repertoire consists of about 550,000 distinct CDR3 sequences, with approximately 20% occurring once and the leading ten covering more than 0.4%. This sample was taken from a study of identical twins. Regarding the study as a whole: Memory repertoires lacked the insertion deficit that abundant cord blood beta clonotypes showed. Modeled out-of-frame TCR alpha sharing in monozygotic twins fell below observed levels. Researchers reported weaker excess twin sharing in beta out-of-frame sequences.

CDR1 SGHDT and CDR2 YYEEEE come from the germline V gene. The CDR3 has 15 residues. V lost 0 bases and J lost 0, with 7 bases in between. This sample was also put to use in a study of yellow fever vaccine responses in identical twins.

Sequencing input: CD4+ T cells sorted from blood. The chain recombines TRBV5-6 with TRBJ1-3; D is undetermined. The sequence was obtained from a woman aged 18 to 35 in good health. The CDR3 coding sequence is TGTGCCAGCAGCTTGGGGTTCAGCTCTGGAAACACCATATATTTT. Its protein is CASSLGFSSGNTIYF.